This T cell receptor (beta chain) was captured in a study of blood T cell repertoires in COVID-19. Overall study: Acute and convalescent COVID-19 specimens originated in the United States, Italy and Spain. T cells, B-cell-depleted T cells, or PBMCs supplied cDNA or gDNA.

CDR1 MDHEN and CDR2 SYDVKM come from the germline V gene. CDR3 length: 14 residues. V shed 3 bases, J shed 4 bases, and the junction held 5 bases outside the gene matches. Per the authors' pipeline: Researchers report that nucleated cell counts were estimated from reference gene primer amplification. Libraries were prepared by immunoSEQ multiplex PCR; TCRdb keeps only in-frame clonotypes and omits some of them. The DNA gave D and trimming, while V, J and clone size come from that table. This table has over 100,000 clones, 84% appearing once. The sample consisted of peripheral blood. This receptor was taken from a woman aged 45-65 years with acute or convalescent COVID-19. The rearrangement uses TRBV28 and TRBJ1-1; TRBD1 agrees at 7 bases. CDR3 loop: CASSFRGRSTEAFF. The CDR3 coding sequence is TGTGCCAGCAGTTTTAGGGGGCGAAGCACTGAAGCTTTCTTT.